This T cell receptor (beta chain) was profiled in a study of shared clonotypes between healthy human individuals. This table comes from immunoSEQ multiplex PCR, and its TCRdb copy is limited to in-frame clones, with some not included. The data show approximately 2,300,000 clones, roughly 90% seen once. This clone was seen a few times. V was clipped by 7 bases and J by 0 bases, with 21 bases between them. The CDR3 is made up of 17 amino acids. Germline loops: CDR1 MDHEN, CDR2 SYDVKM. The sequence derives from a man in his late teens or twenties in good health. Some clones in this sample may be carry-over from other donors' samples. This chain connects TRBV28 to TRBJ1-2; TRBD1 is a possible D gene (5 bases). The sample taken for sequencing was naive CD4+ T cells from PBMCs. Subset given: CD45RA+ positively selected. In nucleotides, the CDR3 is TGTGCCAGCACCCCCGGAGGGCAGGGAGGAACTAACTATGGCTACACCTTC. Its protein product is CASTPGGQGGTNYGYTF.